One and the same sample provided the 5 T cell receptor beta chains below, sequenced in a study of blood T cells in healthy people across ages. A sample-barcoded 5' primer and a J-beta primer mix were used in a second PCR of roughly 7 to 11 cycles. TCRdb analysed the 5' RACE reads with MiXCR anew, one entry per CDR3 protein. The sample consists of about 680,000 distinct CDR3 sequences, approximately 49% of them appearing once. The sample was blood. The receptor set was obtained from a woman aged 55 to 70 in good health.

The rearrangement uses TRBV12-3 or TRBV12-4 and TRBJ2-2, with TRBD1 identical over 9 bases. With 8 bases clipped from V and 4 bases from J, the junction kept 8 bases outside the gene matches. The CDR3 has 15 amino acids. The DNA of the CDR3 is TGTGCCAGCCAAGCGGGACAGGGTTCCACCGGGGAGCTGTTTTTT. Its protein is CASQAGQGSTGELFF.

This clonotype was counted only a few times. The chain is built from TRBV12-3 or TRBV12-4 and TRBJ1-1; TRBD1 agrees at 10 bases. The V segment lost 6 bases and the J segment 1 base; nucleotides outside the gene matches: 5. CDR3 length: 15 residues. CDR3 residues: CASRRDRGGNTEAFF. As DNA, the CDR3 is TGTGCCAGCAGGAGGGACAGGGGAGGGAACACTGAAGCTTTCTTT.

This clonotype was observed a few times. V is TRBV20-1 and J is TRBJ2-7, with 8 nucleotides matching TRBD2. J was trimmed by 3 bases and V by 6 bases; bases with no gene match: 10. The germline V gene has CDR1 DFQATT and CDR2 SNEGSKA (reference sequence). CDR3 size: 14 residues. CDR3 protein: CSAPPTGGGYEQYF. The DNA for the CDR3 is TGCAGTGCCCCTCCCACCGGGGGGGGCTACGAGCAGTACTTC.

The V call is TRBV7-3, the J call TRBJ2-7, with 8 bases that match TRBD2. Germline V gives CDR1 SGHTA, CDR2 FQGTGA. V shed 4 bases, J shed 2 bases, and the junction held 4 bases outside the gene matches. The CDR3 spans 14 residues. The CDR3: CASSYSGSPYEQYF. DNA of the CDR3: TGTGCCAGCAGCTACAGCGGGAGTCCCTACGAGCAGTACTTC.

The chain recombines TRBV4-1 with TRBJ1-1; D may be TRBD1 (5 bases). The CDR3 length is 15 residues. Trimming cost V 0 bases and J 1 base, with 9 bases left between them. Germline CDR1 reads MGHRA; CDR2 reads YSYEKL. The CDR3 region has the DNA TGCGCCAGCAGCCAAGATGGGGGGGGGAACACTGAAGCTTTCTTT. Residues: CASSQDGGGNTEAFF.